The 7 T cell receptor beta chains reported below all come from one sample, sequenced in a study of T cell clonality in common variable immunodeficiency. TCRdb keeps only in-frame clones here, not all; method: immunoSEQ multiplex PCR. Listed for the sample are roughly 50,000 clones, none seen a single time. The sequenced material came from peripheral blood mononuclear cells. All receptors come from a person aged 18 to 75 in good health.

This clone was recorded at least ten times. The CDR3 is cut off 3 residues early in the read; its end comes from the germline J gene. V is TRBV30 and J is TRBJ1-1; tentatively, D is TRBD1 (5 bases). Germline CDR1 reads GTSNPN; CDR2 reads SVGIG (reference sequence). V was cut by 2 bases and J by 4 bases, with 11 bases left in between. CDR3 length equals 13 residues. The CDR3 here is CAWSFGGSTEAFF. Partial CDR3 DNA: TGTGCCTGGAGTTTCGGGGGTTCCACTGAA.

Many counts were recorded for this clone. CDR3 loop: CASSDGSGATDTQYF. The sequenced part of the CDR3 DNA is TGTGCCAGCAGTGACGGGTCAGGGGCCACAGATACG. The rearrangement joins TRBV6-4 to TRBJ2-3; maybe TRBD1 (6 bases). The observed sequence ends 3 residues before the CDR3 terminus, with the missing tail filled in from the germline J gene. CDR1 MRHNA and CDR2 SNTAGT come from the germline V gene. The CDR3 is 15 residues long. V lost 2 bases, J lost 2 bases, and 11 bases lay in between.

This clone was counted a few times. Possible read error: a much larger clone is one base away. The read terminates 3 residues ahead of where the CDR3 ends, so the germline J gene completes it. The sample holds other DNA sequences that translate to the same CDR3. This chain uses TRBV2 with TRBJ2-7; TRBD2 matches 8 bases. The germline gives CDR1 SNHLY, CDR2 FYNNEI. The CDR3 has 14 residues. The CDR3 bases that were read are TGCGCCAGCCTCCCGGCGGGGGGCCTCTACGAG. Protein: CASLPAGGLYE. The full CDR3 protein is CASLPAGGLYEQYF.

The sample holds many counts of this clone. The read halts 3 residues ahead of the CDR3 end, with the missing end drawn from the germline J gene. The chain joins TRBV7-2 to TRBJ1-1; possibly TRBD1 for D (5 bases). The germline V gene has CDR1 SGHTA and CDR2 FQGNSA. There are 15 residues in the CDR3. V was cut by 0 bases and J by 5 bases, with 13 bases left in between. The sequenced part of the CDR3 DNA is TGTGCCAGCAGCTTAGCGGGGGGAAGAACGACTGAA. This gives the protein CASSLAGGRTTE. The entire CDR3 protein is CASSLAGGRTTEAFF.

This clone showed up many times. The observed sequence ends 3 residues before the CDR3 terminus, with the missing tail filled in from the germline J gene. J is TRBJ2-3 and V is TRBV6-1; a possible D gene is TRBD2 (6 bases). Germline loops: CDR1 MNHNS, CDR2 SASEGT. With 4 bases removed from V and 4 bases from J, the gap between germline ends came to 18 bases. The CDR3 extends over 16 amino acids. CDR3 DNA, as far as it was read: TGTGCCAGCAGTGGGGCTCGGACTACACCCGCAGATACG. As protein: CASSGARTTPADT. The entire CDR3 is CASSGARTTPADTQYF.

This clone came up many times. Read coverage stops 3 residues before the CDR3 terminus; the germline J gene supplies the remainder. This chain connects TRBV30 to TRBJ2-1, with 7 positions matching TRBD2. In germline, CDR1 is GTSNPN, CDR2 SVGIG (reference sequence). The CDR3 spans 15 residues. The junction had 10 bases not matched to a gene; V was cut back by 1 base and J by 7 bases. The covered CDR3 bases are TGTGCCTGGAGTGGGGTAGCGGGCGGACGGAATGAG. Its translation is CAWSGVAGGRNE. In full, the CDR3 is CAWSGVAGGRNEQFF.

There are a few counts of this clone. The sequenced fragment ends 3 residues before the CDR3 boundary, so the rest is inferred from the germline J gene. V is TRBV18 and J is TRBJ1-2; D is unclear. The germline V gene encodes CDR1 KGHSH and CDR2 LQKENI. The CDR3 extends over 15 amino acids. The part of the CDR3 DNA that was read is TGTGCCAGCTCACCGAAATCGACTAGCCCAGATACC. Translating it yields CASSPKSTSPDT. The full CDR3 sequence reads CASSPKSTSPDTYTF.